These 19 T cell receptor beta chains originate from one sample sequenced in a study of monozygotic twins with inflammatory bowel disease. TCRdb re-analyzed the 5' RACE reads; it lists each CDR3 protein once, without DNA. The sample holds approximately 400,000 distinct CDR3 sequences. Sample: blood. Receptors were obtained from a human donor with ulcerative colitis or Crohn's disease, or a healthy co-twin of an affected twin (not recorded which).

The chain joins TRBV7-9 to TRBJ2-1; the D gene TCRdb calls, TRBD2, cannot be checked with no DNA. There are 15 residues in the CDR3. Germline assignment: CDR1 SEHNR and CDR2 FQNEAQ (reference sequence). CDR3 amino acids: CASSFGAGGYNEQFF.

This rearrangement joins TRBV15 to TRBJ2-1; there is no DNA to check the TCRdb D call of TRBD1. The CDR3 contains 13 residues. CDR1 LNHNV and CDR2 YYDKDF come from the germline V gene (reference sequence). The CDR3 here is CATSGGVPNEQFF.

This rearrangement joins TRBV11-2 to TRBJ2-1; the TRBD2 assignment by TCRdb is unverifiable without DNA. Germline loops: CDR1 SGHAT, CDR2 FQNNGV. The CDR3 runs to 18 residues. This CDR3 is CASSGGGLAEIWENEQFF.

The chain couples TRBV5-6 to TRBJ1-1; lacking DNA, the TRBD1 call made by TCRdb goes unchecked. Germline CDR1 is SGHDT and CDR2 is YYEEEE. The CDR3 has 14 amino acids. This chain's CDR3 is CASSLSSRGYRSFF.

The V gene is TRBV27, the J gene TRBJ1-1. The germline CDR1 and CDR2 sequences are MNHEY and SMNVEV (reference sequence). The CDR3 length is 11 residues. The CDR3 spells CASRGMTEAFF.

CDR3 sequence reads: CSVRDSPSTGTQYF. V usage is TRBV29-1 and J usage is TRBJ2-3; TCRdb outputs TRBD1, but without DNA this stays unchecked. Per germline, CDR1 SQVTM and CDR2 ANQGSEA. The CDR3 has 14 amino acids.

CDR3 in amino acids: CASSFGWGSGRAGETQYF. The chain employs TRBV28 and TRBJ2-5; TCRdb names TRBD2, which stays unverified in the absence of DNA. Germline loops: CDR1 MDHEN, CDR2 SYDVKM. The CDR3 has 18 amino acids.

The chain recombines TRBV5-1 with TRBJ2-7. Germline loops: CDR1 SGHRS, CDR2 YFSETQ. The CDR3 runs 14 residues. The CDR3 is CASSSQGGVSEQYF.

The chain has TRBV7-2 and TRBJ2-3. Germline CDR1 and CDR2: SGHTA and FQGNSA. CDR3 length equals 17 residues. This chain's CDR3 is CASSLAISGASTDTQYF.

The V call is TRBV9, the J call TRBJ2-2; TCRdb proposes TRBD1, but this gene call is untestable without DNA. Germline assignment: CDR1 SGDLS and CDR2 YYNGEE. The CDR3 loop spans 17 amino acids. CDR3: CASSVNHDRAFTGELFF.

The chain recombines TRBV12-3 or TRBV12-4 with TRBJ2-3; as DNA is missing, the TRBD1 call by TCRdb cannot be tested. CDR3 size: 15 residues. The CDR3 loop reads CASSPGDSLRDTQYF.

V and J are TRBV5-8 and TRBJ2-7; TCRdb proposes TRBD2, but this gene call is untestable without DNA. The CDR3 length is 13 residues. Germline CDR1 is SGHTS and CDR2 is YDEGEE. The CDR3: CASSLIAGSEQYF.

The rearrangement joins TRBV19 to TRBJ1-2. Germline V lookup: CDR1 LNHDA, CDR2 SQIVND (reference sequence). The CDR3 extends over 14 amino acids. The CDR3 region is CATRERGGWYGYTF.

The rearrangement joins TRBV6-1 to TRBJ1-1; the TCRdb D gene call, TRBD1, has no DNA to confirm it. CDR1 and CDR2 (germline): MNHNS, SASEGT. This CDR3 is 14 amino acids long. CDR3: CASSDQGAGTEAFF.

The chain carries TRBV27 and TRBJ1-1. CDR1 and CDR2 (germline): MNHEY, SMNVEV (reference sequence). The CDR3 extends over 17 amino acids. CDR3 region: CASSLSSGPGGNTEAFF.

This CDR3 is CSVESSQWGNTIYF. The chain combines TRBV29-1 with TRBJ1-3. Germline assignment: CDR1 SQVTM and CDR2 ANQGSEA. The CDR3 extends over 14 amino acids.

V is TRBV6-5 and J is TRBJ1-2; as DNA is missing, the TRBD1 call by TCRdb cannot be tested. Germline V CDR1 and CDR2: MNHEY, SVGAGI. This CDR3 has 13 residues. CDR3 sequence reads: CASSYGGDYGYTF.

The rearrangement links TRBV29-1 to TRBJ1-3. The CDR3 consists of 12 residues. From germline, CDR1 is SQVTM and CDR2 ANQGSEA. CDR3 protein: CSVTDDDNTIYF.

V gene TRBV7-3 combines with J gene TRBJ2-1; TCRdb returns TRBD1, unconfirmable since there is no DNA. Germline V lookup: CDR1 SGHTA, CDR2 FQGTGA. This CDR3 has 15 amino acids. CDR3 loop: CASSLNSQSHVEQFF.